Below, 18 T cell receptor beta chains from the same sample are listed, as sequenced in a study of blood T cell repertoires in COVID-19. TCRdb's copy holds only in-frame clones and misses some; the assay was immunoSEQ multiplex PCR. The sample shows 75,000 to 80,000 clones, 86% of them seen only once. The sequencing input was peripheral blood. The receptor source for this set is a human donor in a cohort sampled during active COVID-19.

This rearrangement joins TRBV7-3 to TRBJ2-1; D uncertain. Germline V gene sequence: CDR1 SGHTA, CDR2 FQGTGA. The V gene lost 1 base and the J gene lost 4 bases, with 5 bases spanning the gap. The CDR3 is 13 amino acids. This chain's CDR3 is CASSLNRYNEQFF. In DNA form, the CDR3 reads TGTGCCAGCAGCTTAAACAGATACAATGAGCAGTTCTTC.

The V and J genes are TRBV28 and TRBJ2-7; TRBD1 matches 11 bases. Germline assignment: CDR1 MDHEN and CDR2 SYDVKM. V lost 8 bases, J lost 6 bases, and 9 bases stayed unmatched. The CDR3 loop spans 14 amino acids. DNA of the CDR3: TGTGCCAGCTACGGCTCGGGGACAGGGGGCGAGCAGTACTTC. The encoded protein is CASYGSGTGGEQYF.

The chain has TRBV30 and TRBJ1-1; a weak D match, TRBD1 (5 bases). Germline lookup yields CDR1 GTSNPN and CDR2 SVGIG (reference sequence). V was pared by 2 bases and J by 0 bases, with 7 bases between. The CDR3 sequence is 13 residues long. The CDR3 spells CAWSRGLNTEAFF. In nucleotides, the CDR3 is TGTGCCTGGAGTAGGGGTTTGAACACTGAAGCTTTCTTT.

The chain is built from TRBV6-6 and TRBJ2-7, with 8 bases fitting TRBD1. V lost 5 bases and J lost 3; bases outside the gene matches: 3. Germline V gives CDR1 MNHNY, CDR2 SVGAGI (reference sequence). The CDR3 totals 13 residues. CDR3 coding DNA: TGTGCCAGCAGTCGGACAGGGCTCTACGAGCAGTACTTC. Translating gives CASSRTGLYEQYF.

The chain combines TRBV5-1 with TRBJ2-7; 10 bases are a match to TRBD1. V dropped 3 bases and J dropped 3; count of bases not matched to a gene: 6. The CDR3 sequence is 15 residues long. Per the germline V gene, CDR1 is SGHRS and CDR2 is YFSETQ. The CDR3 bases are TGCGCCAGCAGCTACGGGACAGGGGAAGGCTACGAGCAGTACTTC. Its translation: CASSYGTGEGYEQYF. Full variable domain (outside the CDR3, taken from reference TRBV5-1 and TRBJ2-7): KAGVTQTPRYLIKTRGQQVTLSCSPISGHRSVSWYQQTPGQGLQFLFEYFSETQRNKGNFPGRFSGRQFSNSRSEMNVSTLELGDSALYLCASSYGTGEGYEQYFGPGTRLTVT.

The chain combines TRBV12-3 or TRBV12-4 with TRBJ1-3; 7 positions agree with TRBD1. This CDR3 has 13 residues. The J segment lost 3 bases and the V segment lost 6 bases, leaving 2 bases of the junction unmatched. CDR3 coding DNA: TGTGCCAGCAGGAGGACAGGTGGAAACACCATATATTTT. The encoded protein is CASRRTGGNTIYF.

The chain combines TRBV28 with TRBJ1-1; possibly TRBD1 for D (5 bases). The germline V and J ends were trimmed by 2 bases and 1 base, with 8 bases remaining between them. Looked up from germline, CDR1 is MDHEN and CDR2 is SYDVKM. The CDR3 loop spans 14 amino acids. In nucleotides, the CDR3 is TGTGCCAGCAGTTTAATGGGGGGGAACACTGAAGCTTTCTTT. Protein sequence: CASSLMGGNTEAFF.

The V gene is TRBV11-1, the J gene TRBJ1-2; 10 bases map to TRBD1. The CDR3 spans 16 residues. The ends lost 0 bases at V and 3 bases at J; junction bases unmatched: 4. Germline V gene sequence: CDR1 SGHAT, CDR2 FQDESV (reference sequence). The DNA for the CDR3 is TGTGCCAGCAGCTTAGCCCCGACAGGGGGCGACTATGGCTACACCTTC. Its protein product is CASSLAPTGGDYGYTF.

CDR3 region: CATSRDRGMNTEAFF. DNA of the CDR3: TGTGCCACCAGCAGGGACAGGGGGATGAACACTGAAGCTTTCTTT. This chain uses TRBV15 with TRBJ1-1; 10 positions match TRBD1. Trimming cost V 3 bases and J 0 bases; bases outside gene matches: 1. CDR1 is LNHNV and CDR2 is YYDKDF in the germline V gene (reference sequence). The CDR3 runs to 15 residues.

In its sample, this clone was seen a few times. V usage is TRBV6-5 and J usage is TRBJ1-5; D ambiguous. This CDR3 has 13 amino acids. Germline loops: CDR1 MNHEY, CDR2 SVGAGI. V gave up 8 bases and J gave up 4 bases, with 12 bases separating them. The CDR3 bases are TGTGCCAGCGGATTGTCGGAGAATCAGCCCCAGCATTTT. This gives the protein CASGLSENQPQHF.

The chain is built from TRBV9 and TRBJ2-1; 11 bases fit TRBD1. The V gene's germline CDR1 is SGDLS and CDR2 YYNGEE. V lost 4 bases, J lost 9 bases, and 9 bases stayed unmatched. The CDR3 length is 15 residues. The CDR3 loop reads CASSFGQGAMSEQFF. The CDR3 DNA follows: TGTGCCAGCAGCTTTGGACAGGGGGCTATGAGTGAGCAGTTCTTC.

The chain couples TRBV27 to TRBJ1-3; the match to TRBD1 covers 7 bases. Germline loops: CDR1 MNHEY, CDR2 SMNVEV (reference sequence). The CDR3 extends over 16 amino acids. With 5 bases clipped from V and 2 bases from J, the junction kept 9 bases outside the gene matches. Written as DNA, the CDR3 is TGTGCCAGCAGTACCCGACAGGGATCTACTGGAAACACCATATATTTT. This gives the protein CASSTRQGSTGNTIYF.

The chain couples TRBV7-2 to TRBJ2-7; 7 positions match TRBD1. Looked up from germline, CDR1 is SGHTA and CDR2 is FQGNSA. The CDR3 is 14 amino acids. The junction had 6 bases not matched to a gene; V was cut back by 4 bases and J by 3 bases. The CDR3 nucleotides read TGTGCCAGCAGCTCCCTAGACAGGGTCTACGAGCAGTACTTC. Its translation: CASSSLDRVYEQYF.

The J gene is TRBJ2-6, the V gene TRBV5-1, with D unclear. CDR1 is SGHRS and CDR2 is YFSETQ in the germline V gene. The CDR3 covers 13 residues. V was shortened by 4 bases and J by 1 base, with 3 bases between the two germline ends. CDR3 nucleotides: TGCGCCAGCAGCCCTTCTGGGGCCAACGTCCTGACTTTC. Protein product: CASSPSGANVLTF.

This rearrangement joins TRBV27 to TRBJ1-2, with D unresolved. V shed 1 base and J shed 2 bases, with 8 bases lying between them. Looked up from germline, CDR1 is MNHEY and CDR2 is SMNVEV (reference sequence). The CDR3 contains 14 residues. CDR3 sequence reads: CASSLYPGNYGYTF. The CDR3 region has the DNA TGTGCCAGCAGTTTATACCCGGGGAACTATGGCTACACCTTC.

This clone was seen more than once but under ten times. The V gene is TRBV28, the J gene TRBJ2-2, with TRBD2 matching over 12 bases. The CDR3 has 15 residues. The germline V gene has CDR1 MDHEN and CDR2 SYDVKM. The V and J ends lost 7 bases and 6 bases, in that order; junction bases with no gene match: 6. In DNA, the CDR3 is TGTGCCAGCATGACTAGCGGGAGTCTTGCCGGGGAGCTGTTTTTT. The encoded protein is CASMTSGSLAGELFF.

The chain joins TRBV7-2 to TRBJ2-7, with 8 bases fitting TRBD2. CDR3 length: 14 residues. The germline CDR1 and CDR2 sequences are SGHTA and FQGNSA. With V trimmed by 5 bases and J by 0 bases, 3 bases remained unmatched. The CDR3 loop reads CASSATSGSYEQYF. The CDR3 DNA sequence: TGTGCCAGCAGCGCAACTAGCGGCTCCTACGAGCAGTACTTC. Based on the CDR3 plus reference TRBV7-2 and TRBJ2-7, the full variable domain is GAGVSQSPSNKVTEKGKDVELRCDPISGHTALYWYRQSLGQGLEFLIYFQGNSAPDKSGLPSDRFSAERTGGSVSTLTIQRTQQEDSAVYLCASSATSGSYEQYFGPGTRLTVT.

CDR3 in DNA: TGCGCCAGCAGCTCCCAGGGGTTCGAAGGGGAAAAACTGTTTTTT. Translating gives CASSSQGFEGEKLFF. The rearrangement joins TRBV5-1 to TRBJ1-4; D is possibly TRBD1 (6 bases). Per germline, CDR1 SGHRS and CDR2 YFSETQ. This CDR3 comprises 15 residues. V lost 3 bases, J lost 8 bases, and 17 bases lay in between.